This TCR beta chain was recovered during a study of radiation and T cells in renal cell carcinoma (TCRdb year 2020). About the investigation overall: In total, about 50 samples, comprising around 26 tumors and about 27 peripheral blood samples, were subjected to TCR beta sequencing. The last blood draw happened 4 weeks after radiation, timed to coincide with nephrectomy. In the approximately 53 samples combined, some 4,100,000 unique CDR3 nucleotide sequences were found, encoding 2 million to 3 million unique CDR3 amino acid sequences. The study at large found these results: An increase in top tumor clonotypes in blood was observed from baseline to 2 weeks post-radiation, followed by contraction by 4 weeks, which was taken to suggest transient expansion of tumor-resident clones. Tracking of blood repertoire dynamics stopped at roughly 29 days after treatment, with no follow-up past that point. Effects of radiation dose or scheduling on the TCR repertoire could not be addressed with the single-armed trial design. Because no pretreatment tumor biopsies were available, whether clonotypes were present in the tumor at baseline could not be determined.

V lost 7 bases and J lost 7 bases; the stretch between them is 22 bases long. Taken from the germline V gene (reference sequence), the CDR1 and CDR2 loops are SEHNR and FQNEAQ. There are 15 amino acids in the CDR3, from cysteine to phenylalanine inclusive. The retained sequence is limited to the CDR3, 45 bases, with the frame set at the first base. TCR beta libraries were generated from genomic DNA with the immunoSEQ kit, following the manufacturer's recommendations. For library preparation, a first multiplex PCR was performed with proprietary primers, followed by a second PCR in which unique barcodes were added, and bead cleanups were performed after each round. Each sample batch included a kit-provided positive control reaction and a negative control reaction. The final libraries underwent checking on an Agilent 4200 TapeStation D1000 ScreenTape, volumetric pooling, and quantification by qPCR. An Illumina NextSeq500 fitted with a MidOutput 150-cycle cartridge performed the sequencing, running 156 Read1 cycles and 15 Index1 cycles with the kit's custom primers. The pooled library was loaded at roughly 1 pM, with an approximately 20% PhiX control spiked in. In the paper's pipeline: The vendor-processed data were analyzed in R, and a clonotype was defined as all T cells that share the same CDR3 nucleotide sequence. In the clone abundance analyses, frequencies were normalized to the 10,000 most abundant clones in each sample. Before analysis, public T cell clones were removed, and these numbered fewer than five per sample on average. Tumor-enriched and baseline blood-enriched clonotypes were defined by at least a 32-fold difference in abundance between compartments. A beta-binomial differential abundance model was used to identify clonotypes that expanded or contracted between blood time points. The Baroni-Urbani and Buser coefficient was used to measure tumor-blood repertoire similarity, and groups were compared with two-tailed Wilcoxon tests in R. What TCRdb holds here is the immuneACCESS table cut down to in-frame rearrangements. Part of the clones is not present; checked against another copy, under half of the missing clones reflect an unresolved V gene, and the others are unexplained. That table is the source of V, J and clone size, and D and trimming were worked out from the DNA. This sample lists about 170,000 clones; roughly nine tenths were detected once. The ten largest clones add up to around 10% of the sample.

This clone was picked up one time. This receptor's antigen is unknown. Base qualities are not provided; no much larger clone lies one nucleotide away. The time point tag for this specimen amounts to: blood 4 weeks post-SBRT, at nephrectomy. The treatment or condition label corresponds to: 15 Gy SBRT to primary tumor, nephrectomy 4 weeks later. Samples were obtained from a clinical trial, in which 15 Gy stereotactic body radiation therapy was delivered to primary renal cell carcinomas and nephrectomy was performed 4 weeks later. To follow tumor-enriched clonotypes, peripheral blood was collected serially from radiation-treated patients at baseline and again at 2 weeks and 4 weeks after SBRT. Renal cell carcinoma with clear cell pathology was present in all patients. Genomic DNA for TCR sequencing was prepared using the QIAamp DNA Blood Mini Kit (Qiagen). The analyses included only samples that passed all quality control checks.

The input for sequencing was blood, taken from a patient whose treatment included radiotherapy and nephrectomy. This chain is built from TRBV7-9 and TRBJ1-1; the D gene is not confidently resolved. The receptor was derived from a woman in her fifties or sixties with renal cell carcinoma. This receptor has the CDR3 CASTPVGPGMGEAFF. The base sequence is TGTGCCAGCACCCCCGTCGGTCCCGGGATGGGTGAAGCTTTCTTT.